This T cell receptor (beta chain) was identified in a study of blood T cell repertoires in COVID-19. Overall study context: Samples representing acute and convalescent COVID-19 were sourced from the United States, Italy and Spain. Sources were T cells, B-cell-depleted T cells, or PBMCs; the material itself was cDNA or gDNA.

Methods used by the authors: Nucleated cell number was recorded as an estimate derived from reference gene primer amplification. Only in-frame clones appear in the TCRdb table, and some are missing; sequencing was by immunoSEQ multiplex PCR. Clone size and the V and J calls come from that table; the DNA yielded D and trimming. Here the sample spans about 180,000 clones, about 85% being singletons. The CDR3 extends over 14 amino acids. CDR1 and CDR2 (germline): SGHRS, YFSETQ. Trimming removed 4 bases from V and 8 bases from J, with 18 bases in between. The Seattle patients, enrolled during active infection, were followed longitudinally.

The sequence derives from a man at least 80 years old with COVID-19, enrolled during active disease. The sequencing sample was made of peripheral blood. The V and J genes are TRBV5-1 and TRBJ1-2; D is possibly TRBD1 (5 bases). The CDR3 DNA reads as TGCGCCAGCAGCCCACCAGATCCAGGGAACGGCTACACCTTC. Amino acid sequence: CASSPPDPGNGYTF.